This T cell receptor (beta chain) was found in a study of T cells in Graves' hyperthyroidism and ophthalmopathy. Study outcomes and limitations: Most thyroid clonotypes expanded above 0.001 were also detected in blood. The model anticipated ophthalmopathy a median 6.5 months pre-onset.

Newly diagnosed hyperthyroidism patients aged 18 to 65 years had disease lasting under 2 months. The PBMCs studied were ones that came from 10 ml fresh peripheral blood. A note on this clonotype: Antigen: not known.

The CDR3 has 16 amino acids. Losses at the gene ends were 5 bases for V and 4 bases for J; bases not matched to a gene: 7. What was amplified from RNA transcripts were TCR beta CDR3 regions. First-round RT-PCR targeting the TCR CDR3 was performed with the HTBI primer set. In TCRdb, the multiplex PCR reads were re-called with MiXCR into one record per CDR3 protein. The sample has fewer than 650,000 distinct CDR3 sequences; around 15% are singletons. Sample: blood. The chain carries TRBV12-3 or TRBV12-4 and TRBJ2-3, with 12 bases identical to TRBD2. This receptor was identified in a woman aged 35 to 49 with Graves' hyperthyroidism. The CDR3 sequence is CASSASGRGGADTQYF. Here the CDR3 DNA reads TGTGCCAGCAGTGCTAGCGGGAGGGGAGGAGCAGATACGCAGTATTTT.